This T cell receptor (beta chain) was recovered during a study of blood T cell repertoires in COVID-19. V lost 0 bases, J lost 11 bases, and 20 bases lay in between. The CDR3 covers 15 residues. CDR1 is SGHNT and CDR2 is YYREEE in the germline V gene (reference sequence). The method was immunoSEQ multiplex PCR; TCRdb's version includes in-frame clones alone and lacks a portion of them. The sample includes some 110,000 clones, 65% to 85% of them seen just once. The material sequenced was peripheral blood. This clonotype originated in a woman in her sixties or seventies with acute or convalescent COVID-19. This chain uses TRBV5-4 with TRBJ1-1; tentative D call: TRBD1 (6 bases). The CDR3 region has the DNA TGTGCCAGCAGCTTGGGACCGGGCCAGCGGGACAAGGCTTTCTTT. It is translated as CASSLGPGQRDKAFF.